This T cell receptor beta chain was sequenced during a study of a mutant IDH1 vaccine in newly diagnosed glioma. Study as a whole: Vaccine administration was initiated 4-6 weeks following radiotherapy alone, or with temozolomide cycles. The earlier regimen, radiotherapy, temozolomide, or both, was most often both.

CDR1 SNHLY and CDR2 FYNNEI come from the germline V gene. The germline V and J ends were trimmed by 4 bases and 6 bases, with 10 bases remaining between them. This CDR3 has 13 amino acids. Profiled with immunoSEQ multiplex PCR; TCRdb holds only in-frame clones, not every one. The data hold fewer than 65,000 clones, with 80% observed a single time. This clone was detected a few times. Its antigen remains unknown. Time point noted: week 11, during vaccination. In the vaccine, a single dose held 300 ug of the mutant IDH1 20-mer peptide, along with topical imiquimod. Sequenced here: PBMCs, sampled from a glioma patient whose treatment included an IDH1 peptide vaccine. This chain uses TRBV2 with TRBJ1-5, with no clear D. This receptor was identified in a middle-aged man with glioma. The CDR3 spells CASSAGQVQPQHF. In DNA form, the CDR3 reads TGTGCCAGCAGTGCAGGTCAGGTTCAGCCCCAGCATTTT.